The sequence of this T cell receptor beta chain was determined in a study of beta chain features in type 1 diabetes. Study conclusions and caveats: VDJ junctions from patients with type 1 diabetes contained fewer insertions and more deletions.

This CDR3 comprises 14 residues. Germline V lookup: CDR1 SGHRS, CDR2 YFSETQ. J gave up 4 bases and V 8 bases, and 8 bases lay outside the gene matches. Expressed TCRB transcripts were sequenced, since all the RNA that had been isolated was reverse transcribed. Data came from immunoSEQ multiplex PCR; TCRdb stores just in-frame clones and leaves some out. The sample has hundreds of thousands of clones, approximately 10% seen once; the top ten hold more than 0.015%. This clone appeared a few times. Antigen specificity is unknown. The rearrangement links TRBV5-1 to TRBJ2-2, with TRBD1 identical over 7 bases. The material sequenced was naive CD4+ T cells from blood. The TCR was taken from a woman in her 30s in good health. The CDR3 reads CASLASGGTGELFF. The CDR3 DNA sequence: TGCGCCAGTCTAGCCTCAGGGGGCACCGGGGAGCTGTTTTTT.